The rows below give T cell receptor beta chains drawn from one sample of a study of T cell clones after liver transplantation. Clones were read by immunoSEQ multiplex PCR, and TCRdb kept only the in-frame ones, dropping some. The sample lists around 100,000 clones, approximately 78% occurring once. Sample: CD4+ T cells from blood, taken before liver transplant. The source is a human donor who received a liver transplant. CDR3s include the opening cysteine and the closing phenylalanine or tryptophan. A D gene is named only where the DNA matches it firmly. Rows give clone size only sometimes, using once, few, many, or a class for an expanded clone.

V gene	clone size	D gene	J gene	CDR3 DNA	CDR3 protein
TRBV6-5	.	.	TRBJ1-1	TGTGCCAGCAGCTCTCCGACAGGTGCGGACACTGAAGCTTTCTTT	CASSSPTGADTEAFF
TRBV5-6	few	.	TRBJ1-2	TGTGCCAGCAGCTTGAGAGGGAATGGCTACACCTTC	CASSLRGNGYTF
TRBV5-1	.	TRBD1	TRBJ2-2	TGCGCCAGCAGCTTCTCCGGGACAGGGGAAACCGGGGAGCTGTTTTTT	CASSFSGTGETGELFF
TRBV9	.	.	TRBJ2-7	TGTGCCAGCAGCGCCGCCCTGCGCGGGGAGCAGTACTTC	CASSAALRGEQYF
TRBV6-5	.	TRBD1	TRBJ1-1	TGTGCCAGCAGTTACTATGGGAGACAGGACAGGGGAGCTTTCTTT	CASSYYGRQDRGAFF
TRBV5-6	.	.	TRBJ1-3	TGTGCCAGCAGGAATAGCGGGGCCTCTGGAAACACCATATATTTT	CASRNSGASGNTIYF
TRBV6-1	.	.	TRBJ2-1	TGTGCCAGCAGTGATGGGACCAGGAATTACAATGAGCAGTTCTTC	CASSDGTRNYNEQFF
TRBV7-2	.	.	TRBJ2-3	TGTGCCAGCAGCCTTAGAGGGGCAGATACGCAGTATTTT	CASSLRGADTQYF
TRBV28	few	.	TRBJ1-2	TGTGCCAGCACCTCCGGGGCTTCACAGGTCGGTGGCTACACCTTC	CASTSGASQVGGYTF
TRBV11-2	.	.	TRBJ2-5	TGTGCCAGCAGCTCATCAGGGGAGGGGACCCAGTACTTC	CASSSSGEGTQYF
TRBV7-2	.	TRBD1	TRBJ2-5	TGTGCCAGCAGCTTCGACAGGGGAGGAGAGACCCAGTACTTC	CASSFDRGGETQYF
TRBV9	.	.	TRBJ1-4	TGTGCCAGCAGCGTAGGGGTACGGCGCCCGAATGAAAAACTGTTTTTT	CASSVGVRRPNEKLFF
TRBV18	.	.	TRBJ2-2	TGTGCCAGCTCACCCCGGCAGGGGTTCCCTAACACCGGGGAGCTGTTTTTT	CASSPRQGFPNTGELFF
TRBV6-1	.	.	TRBJ1-5	TGTGCCAGCTGCGACAGTCCGAATCAGCCCCAGCATTTT	CASCDSPNQPQHF
TRBV12-5	.	.	TRBJ1-5	TGTGCTAGTGCCTCACAAGCGGGGGTAAATCAGCCCCAGCATTTT	CASASQAGVNQPQHF
TRBV9	.	TRBD1	TRBJ2-6	TGTGCCAGCAGCCCCCGACAGGGCCCTGGGGCCAACGTCCTGACTTTC	CASSPRQGPGANVLTF
TRBV5-6	few	TRBD1	TRBJ1-1	TGTGCCAGCAGCTTGGCCCGGGGACAGCGGAATATGAACACTGAAGCTTTCTTT	CASSLARGQRNMNTEAFF
TRBV7-8	few	TRBD1	TRBJ1-2	TGTGCCAGCAGCCTAGTGGGGACAGGGGGCGCGGGGTATGGCTACACCTTC	CASSLVGTGGAGYGYTF
TRBV5-6	.	.	TRBJ1-2	TGTGCCAGCAGCTTGCCCCGGGGCCTGGGGGGCTACACCTTC	CASSLPRGLGGYTF
TRBV19	many	.	TRBJ1-6	TGTGCCACCCGACAGGACCAGGGCTCACCCCTCCACTTT	CATRQDQGSPLHF
TRBV9	.	TRBD1	TRBJ1-3	TGTGCCAGCAGCATAAGACAGGGTTCGGGAAACACCATATATTTT	CASSIRQGSGNTIYF
TRBV28	.	TRBD2	TRBJ2-1	TGTGCCAGCAGCTCACTGGGGCGGGAGCGATCCTACAATGAGCAGTTCTTC	CASSSLGRERSYNEQFF
TRBV9	.	TRBD2	TRBJ2-7	TGTGCCAGCACCCGAGACGAGTGGGGGGGCTACGAGCAGTACTTC	CASTRDEWGGYEQYF
TRBV5-4	.	TRBD1	TRBJ2-5	TGTGCCAGCAGCGCCCGGGACAGGGTAGAGACCCAGTACTTC	CASSARDRVETQYF
TRBV25-1	.	TRBD2	TRBJ2-5	TGTGCCAGCAGTGATGGGGGGGAAGAGACCCAGTACTTC	CASSDGGEETQYF
TRBV10-3	.	TRBD2	TRBJ2-1	TGTGCCATCAGTGAGAGGGCTAGCGGGAGTTTAAATGAGCAGTTCTTC	CAISERASGSLNEQFF
TRBV30	.	TRBD1	TRBJ2-2	TGTGCCTGGAGTGCGGGACAGGGGAACACCGGGGAGCTGTTTTTT	CAWSAGQGNTGELFF
TRBV14	.	.	TRBJ2-1	TGTGCCAGCAGCGCGTTGACGGGGACCTACAATGAGCAGTTCTTC	CASSALTGTYNEQFF
TRBV5-8	.	.	TRBJ2-5	TGTGCCAGCAGCTTTGCCGGGGGTATCCAAGAGACCCAGTACTTC	CASSFAGGIQETQYF
TRBV5-6	.	TRBD1	TRBJ2-5	TGTGCCAGCAGCTTGACAGGGGCGCGGGTCCAAGAGACCCAGTACTTC	CASSLTGARVQETQYF
TRBV6-5	.	.	TRBJ1-2	TGTGCCAGCAGTTACTCGGGAGGGATGGGCTATGGCTACACCTTC	CASSYSGGMGYGYTF
TRBV5-1	.	.	TRBJ1-3	TGCGCCAGCAGCTTGGGAACTTCTGGAAACACCATATATTTT	CASSLGTSGNTIYF
TRBV15	.	.	TRBJ1-1	TGTGCCACCAGCAGAGATAGGGCAAGGAACACTGAAGCTTTCTTT	CATSRDRARNTEAFF
TRBV2	.	TRBD1	TRBJ1-5	TGTGCCAGCAGGGAGACAGGGACTAGCAATCAGCCCCAGCATTTT	CASRETGTSNQPQHF
TRBV19	.	.	TRBJ1-1	TGTGCCAGTAGGAAGGACAGCACCATGAACACTGAAGCTTTCTTT	CASRKDSTMNTEAFF
TRBV5-1	.	.	TRBJ2-6	TGCGCCAGCAGCTTGTCGGTGCTCAACGGGGCCAACGTCCTGACTTTC	CASSLSVLNGANVLTF
TRBV4-1	.	.	TRBJ1-3	TGCGCCAGCAGCCAAGAAGGGACAAGAGCTGGAAACACCATATATTTT	CASSQEGTRAGNTIYF
TRBV7-2	.	TRBD2	TRBJ2-5	TGTGCCAGCAGCTTAGCGGCTAGCGGGACTGCGTTCGGGACCCAGTACTTC	CASSLAASGTAFGTQYF
TRBV19	.	TRBD1	TRBJ2-2	TGTGCCACTTCCAGGGTGGACAGGGCTGGCACCGGGGAGCTGTTTTTT	CATSRVDRAGTGELFF
TRBV2	.	.	TRBJ2-5	TGTGCCAGCAGGATACAAGAGACCCAGTACTTC	CASRIQETQYF